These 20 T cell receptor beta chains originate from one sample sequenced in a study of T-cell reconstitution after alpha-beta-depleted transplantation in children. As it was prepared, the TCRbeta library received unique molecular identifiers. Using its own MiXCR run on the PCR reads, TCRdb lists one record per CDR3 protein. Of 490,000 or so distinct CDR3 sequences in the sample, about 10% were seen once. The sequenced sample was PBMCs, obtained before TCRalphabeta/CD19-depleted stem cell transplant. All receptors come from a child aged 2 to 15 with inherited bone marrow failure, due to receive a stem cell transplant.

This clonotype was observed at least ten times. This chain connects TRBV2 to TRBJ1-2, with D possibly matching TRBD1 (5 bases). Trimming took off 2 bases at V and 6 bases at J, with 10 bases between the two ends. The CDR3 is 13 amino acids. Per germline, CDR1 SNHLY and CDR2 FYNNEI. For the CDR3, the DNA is TGTGCCAGCAGTGAACGGTTAGGGGATGGCTACACCTTC. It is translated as CASSERLGDGYTF.

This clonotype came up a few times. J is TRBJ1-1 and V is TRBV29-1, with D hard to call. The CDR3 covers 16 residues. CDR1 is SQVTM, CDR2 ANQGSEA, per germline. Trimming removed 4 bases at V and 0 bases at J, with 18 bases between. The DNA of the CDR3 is TGCAGCGTTGGAGGTTTCAAGTCCGCGGTGAACACTGAAGCTTTCTTT. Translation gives CSVGGFKSAVNTEAFF.

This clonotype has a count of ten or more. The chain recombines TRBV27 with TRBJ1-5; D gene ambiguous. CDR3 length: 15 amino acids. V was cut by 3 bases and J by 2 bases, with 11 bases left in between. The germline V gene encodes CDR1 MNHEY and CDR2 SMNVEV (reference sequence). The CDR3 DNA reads TGTGCCAGCAGTTTCGGCCCGGGTGGCAATCAGCCCCAGCATTTT. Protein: CASSFGPGGNQPQHF.

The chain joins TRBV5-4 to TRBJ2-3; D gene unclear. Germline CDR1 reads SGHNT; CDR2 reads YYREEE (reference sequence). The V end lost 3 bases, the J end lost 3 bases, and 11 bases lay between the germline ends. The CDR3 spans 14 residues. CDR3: CASSSPRQTDTQYF. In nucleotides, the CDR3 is TGTGCCAGCAGCTCCCCTAGGCAGACAGATACGCAGTATTTT.

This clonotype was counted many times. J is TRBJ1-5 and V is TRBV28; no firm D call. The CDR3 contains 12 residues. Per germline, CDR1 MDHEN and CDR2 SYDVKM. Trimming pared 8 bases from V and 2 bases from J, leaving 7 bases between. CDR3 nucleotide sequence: TGTGCCAGCGGTTCCGGCAATCAGCCCCAGCATTTT. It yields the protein CASGSGNQPQHF.

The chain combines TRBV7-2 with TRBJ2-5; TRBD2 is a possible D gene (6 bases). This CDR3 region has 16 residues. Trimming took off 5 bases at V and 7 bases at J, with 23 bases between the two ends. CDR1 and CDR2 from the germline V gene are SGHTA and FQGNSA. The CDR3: CASSTSPGTPRGTQYF. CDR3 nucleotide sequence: TGTGCCAGCAGCACCTCCCCCGGGACTCCACGGGGGACCCAGTACTTC.

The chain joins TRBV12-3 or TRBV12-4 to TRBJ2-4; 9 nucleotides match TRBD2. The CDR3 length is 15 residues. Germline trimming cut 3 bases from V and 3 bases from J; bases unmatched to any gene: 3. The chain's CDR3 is CASSFAGGRKNIQYF. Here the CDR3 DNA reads TGTGCCAGCAGTTTCGCGGGAGGGCGCAAAAACATTCAGTACTTC.

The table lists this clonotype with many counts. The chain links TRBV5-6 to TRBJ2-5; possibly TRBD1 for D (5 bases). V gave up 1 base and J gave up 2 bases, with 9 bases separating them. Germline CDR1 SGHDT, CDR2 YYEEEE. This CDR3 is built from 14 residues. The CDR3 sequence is CASSLLQGQETQYF. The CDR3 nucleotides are TGTGCCAGCAGCTTGCTGCAGGGTCAAGAGACCCAGTACTTC.

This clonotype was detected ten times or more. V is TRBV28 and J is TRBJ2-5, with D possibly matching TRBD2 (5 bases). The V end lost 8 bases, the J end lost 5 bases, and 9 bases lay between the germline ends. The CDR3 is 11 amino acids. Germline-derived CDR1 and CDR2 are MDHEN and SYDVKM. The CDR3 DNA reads TGTGCCAGCGGCGGGCCGGAGACCCAGTACTTC. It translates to CASGGPETQYF.

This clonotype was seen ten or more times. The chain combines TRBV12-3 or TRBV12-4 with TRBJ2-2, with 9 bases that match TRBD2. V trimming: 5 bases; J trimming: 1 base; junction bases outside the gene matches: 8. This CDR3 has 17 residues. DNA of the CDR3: TGTGCCAGCAGTCCTCACCGGACTAGCGAGAACACCGGGGAGCTGTTTTTT. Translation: CASSPHRTSENTGELFF.

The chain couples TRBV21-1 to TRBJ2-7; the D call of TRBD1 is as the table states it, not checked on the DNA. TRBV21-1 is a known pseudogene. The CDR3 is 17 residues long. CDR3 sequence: CASSKALDPSIGYEQYF. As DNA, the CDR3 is TGTGCCAGCAGCAAAGCGCTCGACCCCTCTATCGGCTACGAGCAGTACTTC.

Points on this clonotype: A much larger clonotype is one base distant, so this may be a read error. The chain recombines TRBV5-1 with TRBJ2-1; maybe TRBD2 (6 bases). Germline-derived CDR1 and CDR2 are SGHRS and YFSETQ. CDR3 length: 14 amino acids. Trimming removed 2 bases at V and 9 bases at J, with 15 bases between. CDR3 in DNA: TGCGCCAGCAGCTTTACTGGCGGGGCCCCTGAGCAGTTCTTC. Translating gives CASSFTGGAPEQFF.

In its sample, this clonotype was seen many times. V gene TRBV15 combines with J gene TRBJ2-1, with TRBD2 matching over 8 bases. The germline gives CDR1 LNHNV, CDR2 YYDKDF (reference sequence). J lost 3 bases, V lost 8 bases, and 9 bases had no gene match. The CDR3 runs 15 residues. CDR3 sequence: CATLPGTSNYNEQFF. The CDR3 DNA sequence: TGTGCCACCTTGCCTGGGACTAGTAACTACAATGAGCAGTTCTTC.

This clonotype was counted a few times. The CDR3 reads CASSSLTGSYEQYF. The CDR3 region has the DNA TGTGCCAGCAGCTCCTTGACAGGCTCCTACGAGCAGTACTTC. The chain combines TRBV5-5 with TRBJ2-7; D is perhaps TRBD1 (6 bases). Germline assignment: CDR1 SGHKS and CDR2 YYEKEE (reference sequence). The CDR3 runs 14 residues. V lost 3 bases and J 0 bases, leaving 10 bases between the germline ends.

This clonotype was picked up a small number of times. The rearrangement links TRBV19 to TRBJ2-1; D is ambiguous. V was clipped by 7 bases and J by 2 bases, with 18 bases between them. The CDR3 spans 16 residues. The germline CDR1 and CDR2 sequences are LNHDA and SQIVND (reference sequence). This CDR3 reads CASTRTGPRTYNEQFF. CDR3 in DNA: TGTGCCAGTACCCGAACCGGGCCTCGAACCTACAATGAGCAGTTCTTC.

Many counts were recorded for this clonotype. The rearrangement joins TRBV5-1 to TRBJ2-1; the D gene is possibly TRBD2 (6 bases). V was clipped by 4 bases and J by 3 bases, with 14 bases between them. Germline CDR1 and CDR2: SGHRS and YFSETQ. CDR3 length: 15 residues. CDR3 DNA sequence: TGCGCCAGCAGCCCTCCGGGAGTCGGCTACAATGAGCAGTTCTTC. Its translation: CASSPPGVGYNEQFF.

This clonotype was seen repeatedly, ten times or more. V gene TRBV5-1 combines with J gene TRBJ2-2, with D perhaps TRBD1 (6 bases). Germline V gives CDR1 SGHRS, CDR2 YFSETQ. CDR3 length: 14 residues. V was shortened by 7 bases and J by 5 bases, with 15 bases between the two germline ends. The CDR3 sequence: CASRDRPTTGELFF. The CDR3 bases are TGCGCCAGCCGCGACAGGCCGACGACCGGGGAGCTGTTTTTT.

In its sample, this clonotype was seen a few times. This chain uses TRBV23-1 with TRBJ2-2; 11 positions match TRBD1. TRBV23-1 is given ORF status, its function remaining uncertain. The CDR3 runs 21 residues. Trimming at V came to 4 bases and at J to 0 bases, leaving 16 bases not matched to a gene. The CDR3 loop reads CASSRPGRRTGGAPNTGELFF. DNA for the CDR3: TGCGCCAGCAGTCGTCCCGGGCGGCGGACAGGGGGCGCTCCGAACACCGGGGAGCTGTTTTTT.

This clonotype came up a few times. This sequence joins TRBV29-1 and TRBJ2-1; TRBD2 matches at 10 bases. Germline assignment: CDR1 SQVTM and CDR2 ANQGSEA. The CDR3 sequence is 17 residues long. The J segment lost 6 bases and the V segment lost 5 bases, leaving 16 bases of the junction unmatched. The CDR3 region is CSVWSGGAGGLSNEQFF. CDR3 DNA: TGCAGCGTTTGGTCCGGGGGAGCGGGAGGGCTCTCCAATGAGCAGTTCTTC.

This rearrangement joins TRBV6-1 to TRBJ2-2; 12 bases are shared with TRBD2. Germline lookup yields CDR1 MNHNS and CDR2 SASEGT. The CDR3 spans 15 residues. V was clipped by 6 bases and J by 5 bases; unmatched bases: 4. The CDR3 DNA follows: TGTGCCAGCAGACCTAGCGGGAGGGCTACCGGGGAGCTGTTTTTT. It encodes CASRPSGRATGELFF.